These T cell receptor beta chains were read from a single sample in a study of Ad26.COV2.S vaccination and SARS-CoV-2 variants. Profiling relied on immunoSEQ multiplex PCR, and the TCRdb table lists in-frame clones only, not all of them. The data show more than 250,000 clones, about 89% seen once. Sequenced here: peripheral blood, sampled in a trial of Ad26.COV2.S vaccine versus placebo. Source of these receptors: a person between 18 and 65 years old who received the Ad26.COV2.S COVID-19 vaccine or a placebo. The conserved cysteine and the conserved F or W are not part of the CDR3 here. Each record gives: V gene, CDR3 protein.

v_gene: TRBV28; CDR3aa: ASSLGGTDLTYEQY
v_gene: TRBV6-5; CDR3aa: ASSGPYTEAF
v_gene: TRBV29-1; CDR3aa: SVEYQSLNTEAF
v_gene: TRBV24-1; CDR3aa: ATSDSSGYEQY
v_gene: TRBV6-5; CDR3aa: ASSPDIDSNQPQH
v_gene: TRBV12-5; CDR3aa: ASGLGQYYGYT
v_gene: TRBV4-2; CDR3aa: ASSQGQHYGYT
v_gene: TRBV6-5; CDR3aa: ASRSGTGVNNEQF
v_gene: TRBV27; CDR3aa: ASSPDQETQY
v_gene: TRBV7-8; CDR3aa: ASSLEGGPPYEQY
v_gene: TRBV6-2/TRBV6-3; CDR3aa: ASSSASWDRAYEQY
v_gene: TRBV2; CDR3aa: ASSEEGNIQY
v_gene: TRBV19; CDR3aa: ASSHRIRNTEAF
v_gene: TRBV5-6; CDR3aa: ASSPPGGLQSGNTIY
v_gene: TRBV5-6; CDR3aa: ASSLYGEAF
v_gene: TRBV19; CDR3aa: ASSSRGYNQPQH
v_gene: TRBV19; CDR3aa: ASSLGRPAKELNTGELF
v_gene: TRBV20-1; CDR3aa: SASSGTPQY
v_gene: TRBV6-6; CDR3aa: ASSDATEYQPQH
v_gene: TRBV12-5; CDR3aa: ASGSPPGGVYEQY
v_gene: TRBV5-1; CDR3aa: ASSATAGGSGETQY
v_gene: TRBV7-9; CDR3aa: ASSSGLNTEAF
v_gene: TRBV10-1; CDR3aa: ASSGGTHRSSYNEQF
v_gene: TRBV4-2; CDR3aa: ASSQDERGGRDEQF
v_gene: TRBV20-1; CDR3aa: SASGLPENQETQY
v_gene: TRBV5-1; CDR3aa: ASSFSGDTQY
v_gene: TRBV2; CDR3aa: ASSRTASSYEQY
v_gene: TRBV2; CDR3aa: ASSDGLAAEQF
v_gene: TRBV19; CDR3aa: ASTKWTSGPNTIY
v_gene: TRBV20-1; CDR3aa: SASSISGNTIY
v_gene: TRBV18; CDR3aa: ASSPRASGSDEQF
v_gene: TRBV6-5; CDR3aa: ASSPDLGGWGYT
v_gene: TRBV19; CDR3aa: ASSVTGAGNQPQH
v_gene: TRBV9; CDR3aa: ASSARDSPVGTQY
v_gene: TRBV29-1; CDR3aa: SVVGGGLAGLYEQY
v_gene: TRBV7-6; CDR3aa: ASSLVNRGKNTEAF
v_gene: TRBV7-2; CDR3aa: ASSPHLGNQPQH
v_gene: TRBV5-4; CDR3aa: ASRKGTSGGEQETQY
v_gene: TRBV10-3; CDR3aa: AISDTVSGNTIY
v_gene: TRBV11-2; CDR3aa: ASSAITSSGGTGELF
v_gene: TRBV15; CDR3aa: ATSRARTGFGTDTQY
v_gene: TRBV30; CDR3aa: AWSVGGGLMNTEAF
v_gene: TRBV4-3; CDR3aa: ASSPRTGGTSGNTIY
v_gene: TRBV6-4; CDR3aa: ASSDLNARVSEQF
v_gene: TRBV19; CDR3aa: ASSIGGQPNYGYT
v_gene: TRBV19; CDR3aa: ASSPGGGLAQPQH
v_gene: TRBV5-6; CDR3aa: ASSWYPGYEQY
v_gene: TRBV7-2; CDR3aa: ASSLGHLANTEAF
v_gene: TRBV10-3; CDR3aa: AISESGGNSNQPQH
v_gene: TRBV19; CDR3aa: ASRTGDGYT
v_gene: TRBV14; CDR3aa: ASSQDTRTLYNEQF
v_gene: TRBV19; CDR3aa: ASSIGGPGLLSYNEQF
v_gene: TRBV7-9; CDR3aa: ASSVQGWNQPQH
v_gene: TRBV3-1/TRBV3-2; CDR3aa: ASSQEGRVNEQY
v_gene: TRBV5-1; CDR3aa: ASSAAGTGTSYNEQF
v_gene: TRBV6-1; CDR3aa: ASSERSYYGYT
v_gene: TRBV7-2; CDR3aa: ASSPGGQGGGYT
v_gene: TRBV12-5; CDR3aa: ASGLVLGTSGREPSYNEQF
v_gene: TRBV11-2; CDR3aa: ASSPDYLGEQY
v_gene: TRBV14; CDR3aa: ASSQDLGRANYGYT